These 25 T cell receptor beta chains were all obtained from the same sample, sequenced in a study of vaccination effects on CD4 cells after COVID-19. Their antigens are not known. It was after roughly ten days of culture that CD4+ T cells were isolated. Participants received two doses of either the BNT162b2 or mRNA-1273 vaccine. Data came from immunoSEQ multiplex PCR; TCRdb stores just in-frame clones and leaves some out. Of 45,000 to 60,000 clones in the sample, roughly 70% are singletons; the top ten hold roughly 7.2%. This material consisted of CD4+ T cells from PBMCs cultured without peptide, taken after COVID-19 vaccination. The source of these receptors is a human donor who received a COVID-19 vaccine.

This chain joins TRBV13 and TRBJ2-3, with D perhaps assigned TRBD1 or TRBD2 (7 bases each). This CDR3 spans 16 amino acids. Germline loops: CDR1 PRHDT, CDR2 FYEKMQ (reference sequence). Trimming removed 5 bases at V and 4 bases at J, with 19 bases between. The CDR3 sequence: CASSQYRGGGPDTQYF. CDR3 DNA sequence: TGTGCCAGCAGCCAATACAGGGGCGGGGGACCAGATACGCAGTATTTT. Supplemented by reference TRBV13 and TRBJ2-3, the full variable domain reads AAGVIQSPRHLIKEKRETATLKCYPIPRHDTVYWYQQGPGQDPQFLISFYEKMQSDKGSIPDRFSAQQFSDYHSELNMSSLELGDSALYFCASSQYRGGGPDTQYFGPGTRLTVL.

This clone was found once. This chain uses TRBV25-1 with TRBJ2-1, with TRBD1 matching over 8 bases. The V segment lost 5 bases and the J segment 8 bases; nucleotides outside the gene matches: 11. The CDR3 totals 15 residues. Germline V gene sequence: CDR1 MGHDK, CDR2 SYGVNS. CDR3 protein: CASSFQQGVRDEQFF. Written as DNA, the CDR3 is TGTGCCAGCAGTTTCCAACAGGGGGTTCGGGATGAGCAGTTCTTC. Supplemented by reference TRBV25-1 and TRBJ2-1, the full variable domain reads EADIYQTPRYLVIGTGKKITLECSQTMGHDKMYWYQQDPGMELHLIHYSYGVNSTEKGDLSSESTVSRIRTEHFPLTLESARPSHTSQYLCASSFQQGVRDEQFFGPGTRLTVL.

The CDR3 coding sequence is TGTGCCAGTAGTATAGGGGACAGGGCTCAGCCCCAGCATTTT. It yields the protein CASSIGDRAQPQHF. The chain couples TRBV19 to TRBJ1-5; 9 nucleotides align to TRBD1. Per the germline V gene, CDR1 is LNHDA and CDR2 is SQIVND (reference sequence). The CDR3 extends over 14 amino acids. J lost 6 bases, V lost 1 base, and 1 base had no gene match.

The chain has TRBV6-1 and TRBJ1-2; no reliable D call. Trimming removed 1 base at V and 7 bases at J, with 13 bases between. This CDR3 spans 14 amino acids. Germline CDR1 reads MNHNS; CDR2 reads SASEGT. As DNA, the CDR3 is TGTGCCAGCAGTGAAGGTGGGAATAAGGGTGGCTACACCTTC. This translates into CASSEGGNKGGYTF.

Only one count was recorded for this clone. The CDR3 DNA reads TGTGCCAGCAGCTTAGCTGGGGCATTGAACACTGAAGCTTTCTTT. It encodes CASSLAGALNTEAFF. The chain is built from TRBV11-2 and TRBJ1-1; D possibly corresponds to TRBD1 (5 bases). Trimming took 1 base from V and 0 from J, leaving 9 bases between them. The germline gives CDR1 SGHAT, CDR2 FQNNGV. The CDR3 consists of 15 residues.

The V and J genes are TRBV6-4 and TRBJ1-2, with D hard to call. V was clipped by 0 bases and J by 4 bases, with 15 bases between them. Germline V CDR1 and CDR2: MRHNA, SNTAGT. The CDR3 contains 16 residues. DNA for the CDR3: TGTGCCAGCAGTGACTCGAGTGACGGGGTTCCCTATGGCTACACCTTC. This gives the protein CASSDSSDGVPYGYTF.

The chain has TRBV2 and TRBJ1-2; D ambiguous. Germline lookup yields CDR1 SNHLY and CDR2 FYNNEI. The ends were cut back, 6 bases at V and 0 bases at J, with 11 bases in the middle. This CDR3 spans 14 amino acids. The CDR3 bases are TGTGCCAGCAGGCCGTCAGCTGCTAACTATGGCTACACCTTC. Encoded protein: CASRPSAANYGYTF.

The chain employs TRBV4-1 and TRBJ2-4, with D perhaps matching TRBD2 (6 bases). The CDR3 has 15 amino acids. From germline, CDR1 is MGHRA and CDR2 YSYEKL. Trimming stripped 4 bases from V and 6 bases from J, with 16 bases between. CDR3 nucleotides: TGCGCCAGCAGCCCAGAGGCCGACGGGAGAAACATTCAGTACTTC. Encoded protein: CASSPEADGRNIQYF.

J is TRBJ2-2 and V is TRBV10-3, with D hard to call. Germline assignment: CDR1 ENHRY and CDR2 SYGVKD. Between the trimmed V and J ends, which lost 3 bases and 7 bases, there was a span of 3 bases. The CDR3 loop spans 11 amino acids. CDR3 residues: CAISDHGELFF. Written as DNA, the CDR3 is TGTGCCATCAGTGACCACGGGGAGCTGTTTTTT.

V and J are TRBV2 and TRBJ1-1, with D possibly TRBD1 on 6 matching bases. Trimming left V 2 bases short and J 1 base short, with 8 bases between. This CDR3 region has 14 residues. Looked up from germline, CDR1 is SNHLY and CDR2 is FYNNEI. The DNA for the CDR3 is TGTGCCAGCAGTGAACGACAGGAGAACACTGAAGCTTTCTTT. This encodes CASSERQENTEAFF.

This chain connects TRBV18 to TRBJ2-1, with 9 nucleotides matching TRBD2. V lost 3 bases to trimming and J lost 9 bases; unmatched junction nucleotides: 15. The CDR3 totals 17 residues. CDR1 KGHSH and CDR2 LQKENI come from the germline V gene. In nucleotides, the CDR3 is TGTGCCAGCTCACCCGACCTCGAGCGGGAGGTTTGGTTTGAGCAGTTCTTC. Its protein is CASSPDLEREVWFEQFF.

This chain connects TRBV12-3 or TRBV12-4 to TRBJ2-3; tentative D call: TRBD2 (6 bases). The length of the CDR3 is 11 residues. Trimming took 3 bases from V and 8 from J, leaving 6 bases between them. CDR3 in DNA: TGTGCCAGCAGTTTGGGGGGTACGCAGTATTTT. Translated, it gives CASSLGGTQYF.

The CDR3 DNA reads as TGTGCCAGCTCACCTCAGGACAGGGATACCTACGAGCAGTACTTC. Translated: CASSPQDRDTYEQYF. The chain carries TRBV18 and TRBJ2-7; 8 bases fit TRBD1. Germline CDR1 is KGHSH and CDR2 is LQKENI. This CDR3 contains 15 residues. Losses at the gene ends were 3 bases for V and 2 bases for J; bases not matched to a gene: 6.

For the CDR3, the DNA is TGCAGCGGGCGTCAAACGAACACTGAAGCTTTCTTT. Residues: CSGRQTNTEAFF. V gene TRBV29-1 combines with J gene TRBJ1-1; D uncertain. V lost 7 bases, J lost 1 base, and 10 bases lay in between. The germline CDR1 and CDR2 sequences are SQVTM and ANQGSEA. The CDR3 totals 12 residues.

This clone came up a few times. V usage is TRBV5-1 and J usage is TRBJ1-2; D is possibly TRBD1 (6 bases). The CDR3 runs to 14 residues. Germline V gene lookup returns CDR1 SGHRS and CDR2 YFSETQ. Trimming took off 4 bases at V and 7 bases at J, with 17 bases between the two ends. The CDR3, as DNA: TGCGCCAGCAGCCCGGACGGGGGGCATCTTGGCTACACCTTC. Translation gives CASSPDGGHLGYTF.

This clone was picked up a small number of times. The J gene is TRBJ2-7, the V gene TRBV10-1, with D hard to call. V lost 2 bases and J lost 3, with 5 bases in between. CDR1 is WNHNN and CDR2 is SYGVQD in the germline V gene (reference sequence). CDR3 length equals 12 residues. The CDR3 region has the DNA TGCGCCAGCAGTGAGAACAGCTACGAGCAGTACTTC. Translating gives CASSENSYEQYF.

The chain carries TRBV25-1 and TRBJ1-2, with a weak D call TRBD1 (6 bases). CDR1 MGHDK and CDR2 SYGVNS come from the germline V gene. V was cut by 1 base and J by 5 bases, with 11 bases left in between. The CDR3 has 14 amino acids. The CDR3 loop is CASSESGAPYGYTF. The CDR3 DNA follows: TGTGCCAGCAGTGAATCGGGGGCGCCGTATGGCTACACCTTC.

The chain joins TRBV5-1 to TRBJ2-3, with TRBD2 identical over 7 bases. The germline V gene encodes CDR1 SGHRS and CDR2 YFSETQ. The CDR3 extends over 18 amino acids. The junction had 14 bases not matched to a gene; V was cut back by 4 bases and J by 0 bases. As DNA, the CDR3 is TGCGCCAGCAGCCCCTTATGGCAGCGAGCGGGGAGCACAGATACGCAGTATTTT. Translating it yields CASSPLWQRAGSTDTQYF.

V is TRBV30 and J is TRBJ1-2; D is unresolved. The germline gives CDR1 GTSNPN, CDR2 SVGIG (reference sequence). The ends were cut back, 1 base at V and 7 bases at J, with 4 bases in the middle. This CDR3 is 10 amino acids long. CDR3 protein: CAWSGGGYTF. CDR3 in DNA: TGTGCCTGGAGTGGAGGTGGCTACACCTTC.

This sequence joins TRBV6-1 and TRBJ2-1, with 10 bases fitting TRBD2. The V gene end was trimmed by 2 bases and the J gene end by 9 bases; junction bases not matched to a gene: 10. Germline V gene lookup returns CDR1 MNHNS and CDR2 SASEGT. The CDR3 has 16 amino acids. In DNA, the CDR3 is TGTGCCAGCAGTGAAACAGCGGGAGGGCCAAGGCGTGAGCAGTTCTTC. It specifies CASSETAGGPRREQFF.

This clone was observed a single time. The CDR3 sequence: CASSQRRADTEAFF. Here the CDR3 DNA reads TGTGCCAGCAGCCAGCGCAGGGCGGACACTGAAGCTTTCTTT. V is TRBV4-2 and J is TRBJ1-1; tentative D call: TRBD1 (5 bases). In germline, CDR1 is LGHNA, CDR2 YNFKEQ. The CDR3 has 14 amino acids. V dropped 3 bases and J dropped 3 bases, with 11 bases sitting between them.

The chain has TRBV5-8 and TRBJ2-7; D might be TRBD1 (7 bases). CDR1 and CDR2 (germline): SGHTS, YDEGEE. With 3 bases removed from V and 1 base from J, the gap between germline ends came to 14 bases. CDR3 size: 15 residues. CDR3 amino acids: CASSWGAGQSYEQYF. The CDR3 DNA reads as TGTGCCAGCAGCTGGGGGGCGGGACAGTCCTACGAGCAGTACTTC.

The chain links TRBV5-1 to TRBJ1-6, with 8 bases that match TRBD1. Germline V gene sequence: CDR1 SGHRS, CDR2 YFSETQ. The CDR3 contains 14 residues. The V gene end was trimmed by 4 bases and the J gene end by 10 bases; junction bases not matched to a gene: 7. The CDR3: CASSEGQGRSPLHF. The CDR3 DNA follows: TGCGCCAGCAGCGAAGGACAGGGAAGATCACCCCTCCACTTT.

The chain employs TRBV9 and TRBJ2-6; D may be TRBD1 (6 bases). The V end lost 4 bases, the J end lost 9 bases, and 17 bases lay between the germline ends. The CDR3 extends over 15 amino acids. Germline V gives CDR1 SGDLS, CDR2 YYNGEE. The CDR3 protein is CASSPRTALNNVLTF. CDR3 nucleotides: TGTGCCAGCAGCCCCAGGACAGCGCTTAACAACGTCCTGACTTTC. Full variable domain (outside the CDR3, taken from reference TRBV9 and TRBJ2-6): DSGVTQTPKHLITATGQRVTLRCSPRSGDLSVYWYQQSLDQGLQFLIQYYNGEERAKGNILERFSAQQFPDLHSELNLSSLELGDSALYFCASSPRTALNNVLTFGAGSRLTVL.

The chain links TRBV3-1 (or the pseudogene TRBV3-2) to TRBJ2-7; 11 bases align to TRBD2. In germline, CDR1 is LGHDT, CDR2 YNNKEL (reference sequence). J was trimmed by 5 bases and V by 4 bases; bases with no gene match: 4. This CDR3 has 14 amino acids. This CDR3 is CASSRSGRANEQYF. For the CDR3, the DNA is TGTGCCAGCAGCCGTAGCGGGAGGGCTAACGAGCAGTACTTC.